This is a list of T cell receptor beta chains from one sample in a study of T cells in Graves' hyperthyroidism and ophthalmopathy. TCRdb re-analysed the multiplex PCR reads in MiXCR, keeping a single row per CDR3 protein. This sample yields some 770,000 distinct CDR3 sequences, of which 15% to 20% are seen a single time; roughly 8% belongs to the top ten. Sequenced material: blood. The receptors were gathered from a man aged 18 to 29 with Graves' hyperthyroidism. Both conserved end residues are part of each CDR3. A D gene is named only where the DNA matches it firmly. Not every row has a clone size; where given, it reads once, few, many or a size class.

cdr3_length: 18; d_call: TRBD2; v_call: TRBV24-1; clone_size: few; j_call: TRBJ2-1; cdr3_aa: CATSDPGLASGDYNEQFF; cdr3_nt: TGTGCCACCAGTGACCCGGGCCTGGCTAGCGGGGATTACAATGAGCAGTTCTTC
cdr3_length: 15; d_call: -; v_call: TRBV3-1; clone_size: -; j_call: TRBJ1-2; cdr3_aa: CASSQGTLANYGYTF; cdr3_nt: TGTGCCAGCAGCCAAGGAACCTTAGCTAACTATGGCTACACCTTC
cdr3_length: 13; d_call: TRBD1; v_call: TRBV10-3; clone_size: many; j_call: TRBJ2-7; cdr3_aa: CAIGGQGNYEQYF; cdr3_nt: TGTGCCATCGGCGGACAGGGCAACTACGAGCAGTACTTC
cdr3_length: 15; d_call: -; v_call: TRBV7-9; clone_size: few; j_call: TRBJ2-7; cdr3_aa: CASSSPGAGRHEQYF; cdr3_nt: TGTGCCAGCAGCTCCCCCGGGGCAGGGCGCCACGAGCAGTACTTC
cdr3_length: 13; d_call: -; v_call: TRBV24-1; clone_size: few; j_call: TRBJ1-1; cdr3_aa: CATSDLGGGAAFF; cdr3_nt: TGTGCCACCAGTGATTTGGGGGGGGGCGCAGCTTTCTTT
cdr3_length: 14; d_call: -; v_call: TRBV9; clone_size: many; j_call: TRBJ1-5; cdr3_aa: CASSETASNQPQHF; cdr3_nt: TGTGCCAGCAGCGAAACAGCGAGCAATCAGCCCCAGCATTTT
cdr3_length: 15; d_call: -; v_call: TRBV2; clone_size: -; j_call: TRBJ2-2; cdr3_aa: CASMDGRLNAGELFF; cdr3_nt: TGTGCCAGCATGGACGGTCGCCTGAACGCCGGGGAGCTGTTTTTT
cdr3_length: 16; d_call: -; v_call: TRBV28; clone_size: many; j_call: TRBJ1-5; cdr3_aa: CASKNAGAQSKQPQHF; cdr3_nt: TGTGCCAGCAAAAACGCCGGGGCGCAGTCGAAACAGCCCCAGCATTTT
cdr3_length: 19; d_call: TRBD2; v_call: TRBV24-1; clone_size: many; j_call: TRBJ2-5; cdr3_aa: CATSDPGGSGRGGRETQYF; cdr3_nt: TGTGCCACCAGTGATCCTGGGGGAAGCGGGAGAGGGGGAAGAGAGACCCAGTACTTC
cdr3_length: 16; d_call: -; v_call: TRBV5-1; clone_size: -; j_call: TRBJ2-2; cdr3_aa: CASSLVGGSHTGELFF; cdr3_nt: TGCGCCAGCAGCTTGGTAGGTGGGAGTCACACCGGGGAGCTGTTTTTT
cdr3_length: 15; d_call: TRBD2; v_call: TRBV20-1; clone_size: -; j_call: TRBJ2-3; cdr3_aa: CSAGGLAAVTDTQYF; cdr3_nt: TGCAGTGCAGGGGGACTAGCGGCCGTCACAGATACGCAGTATTTT
cdr3_length: 16; d_call: TRBD2; v_call: TRBV25-1; clone_size: few; j_call: TRBJ2-1; cdr3_aa: CASSELGTSEYNEQFF; cdr3_nt: TGTGCCAGCAGTGAATTAGGGACTAGCGAGTACAATGAGCAGTTCTTC
cdr3_length: 17; d_call: TRBD1; v_call: TRBV13; clone_size: -; j_call: TRBJ2-6; cdr3_aa: CASSLGAGGSGANVLTF; cdr3_nt: TGTGCCAGCAGCTTAGGAGCAGGGGGTTCTGGGGCCAACGTCCTGACTTTC
cdr3_length: 13; d_call: -; v_call: TRBV30; clone_size: many; j_call: TRBJ2-1; cdr3_aa: CAWSVYSANEQFF; cdr3_nt: TGTGCCTGGAGTGTATACAGCGCCAATGAGCAGTTCTTC
cdr3_length: 14; d_call: -; v_call: TRBV18; clone_size: -; j_call: TRBJ1-5; cdr3_aa: CASQLERINQPQHF; cdr3_nt: TGTGCCAGCCAACTTGAACGGATCAATCAGCCCCAGCATTTT
cdr3_length: 13; d_call: -; v_call: TRBV27; clone_size: many; j_call: TRBJ1-2; cdr3_aa: CASSFGSGYGYTF; cdr3_nt: TGTGCCAGCAGTTTCGGGTCTGGCTATGGCTACACCTTC
cdr3_length: 15; d_call: TRBD2; v_call: TRBV6-2/TRBV6-3; clone_size: -; j_call: TRBJ2-1; cdr3_aa: CASSIAGGGDYEQFF; cdr3_nt: TGTGCCAGCAGTATAGCGGGAGGGGGGGACTATGAGCAGTTCTTC
cdr3_length: 14; d_call: -; v_call: TRBV18; clone_size: many; j_call: TRBJ2-1; cdr3_aa: CASCDPSPFGEQFF; cdr3_nt: TGTGCCAGCTGCGACCCGTCCCCCTTCGGTGAGCAGTTCTTC
cdr3_length: 17; d_call: TRBD1; v_call: TRBV4-2; clone_size: -; j_call: TRBJ2-7; cdr3_aa: CASSQEGPGQGSYEQYF; cdr3_nt: TGTGCCAGCAGCCAGGAAGGACCGGGACAGGGCTCCTACGAGCAGTACTTC
cdr3_length: 15; d_call: -; v_call: TRBV4-2; clone_size: once; j_call: TRBJ1-2; cdr3_aa: CASSPTGTPAGGYTF; cdr3_nt: TGTGCCAGCAGCCCCACCGGGACACCCGCGGGCGGCTACACCTTC
cdr3_length: 11; d_call: -; v_call: TRBV30; clone_size: many; j_call: TRBJ2-7; cdr3_aa: CAWSVNLEQYF; cdr3_nt: TGTGCCTGGAGTGTGAATTTAGAGCAGTACTTC
cdr3_length: 15; d_call: -; v_call: TRBV5-6; clone_size: once; j_call: TRBJ2-4; cdr3_aa: CASSLRAGPKNIQYF; cdr3_nt: TGTGCCAGCAGCTTGAGGGCGGGGCCAAAAAACATTCAGTACTTC
cdr3_length: 16; d_call: TRBD2; v_call: TRBV3-1; clone_size: -; j_call: TRBJ2-3; cdr3_aa: CASSQGASGSTDTQYF; cdr3_nt: TGTGCCAGCAGCCAAGGGGCTAGCGGTAGCACAGATACGCAGTATTTT
cdr3_length: 15; d_call: TRBD1; v_call: TRBV15; clone_size: -; j_call: TRBJ2-3; cdr3_aa: CATSRTGAPTDTQYF; cdr3_nt: TGTGCCACCAGCAGGACAGGGGCACCCACAGATACGCAGTATTTT
cdr3_length: 12; d_call: -; v_call: TRBV20-1; clone_size: few; j_call: TRBJ1-1; cdr3_aa: CSAPSGSTEAFF; cdr3_nt: TGCAGTGCCCCATCAGGGTCCACTGAAGCTTTCTTT
cdr3_length: 15; d_call: TRBD2; v_call: TRBV7-9; clone_size: few; j_call: TRBJ2-5; cdr3_aa: CASSPVAGAGETQYF; cdr3_nt: TGTGCCAGCAGCCCGGTAGCGGGCGCGGGAGAGACCCAGTACTTC
cdr3_length: 16; d_call: -; v_call: TRBV18; clone_size: -; j_call: TRBJ2-1; cdr3_aa: CASSPAGTLRGNEQFF; cdr3_nt: TGTGCCAGCTCACCCGCCGGGACTCTAAGGGGCAATGAGCAGTTCTTC
cdr3_length: 17; d_call: -; v_call: TRBV16; clone_size: -; j_call: TRBJ1-4; cdr3_aa: CASSHPSLSATNEKLFF; cdr3_nt: TGTGCCAGCAGCCACCCCTCCCTGAGCGCAACTAATGAAAAACTGTTTTTT
cdr3_length: 13; d_call: -; v_call: TRBV2; clone_size: -; j_call: TRBJ2-7; cdr3_aa: CASTLGAGGEQYF; cdr3_nt: TGTGCCAGCACTCTGGGCGCCGGCGGCGAGCAGTACTTC
cdr3_length: 19; d_call: TRBD1; v_call: TRBV29-1; clone_size: few; j_call: TRBJ1-5; cdr3_aa: CSVEETHSTGGGSNQPQHF; cdr3_nt: TGCAGCGTTGAAGAAACCCACTCGACAGGGGGCGGGAGCAATCAGCCCCAGCATTTT
cdr3_length: 14; d_call: -; v_call: TRBV29-1; clone_size: -; j_call: TRBJ1-1; cdr3_aa: CSVPTLGANTEAFF; cdr3_nt: TGCAGCGTACCGACTTTAGGGGCGAACACTGAAGCTTTCTTT
cdr3_length: 14; d_call: -; v_call: TRBV20-1; clone_size: many; j_call: TRBJ2-2; cdr3_aa: CSAKDTSNTGELFF; cdr3_nt: TGCAGTGCTAAAGACACCTCGAACACCGGGGAGCTGTTTTTT
cdr3_length: 16; d_call: TRBD1; v_call: TRBV11-2; clone_size: -; j_call: TRBJ2-3; cdr3_aa: CASSQGRDRVTDTQYF; cdr3_nt: TGTGCCAGCAGCCAAGGCCGCGACAGGGTCACAGATACGCAGTATTTT
cdr3_length: 15; d_call: -; v_call: TRBV2; clone_size: -; j_call: TRBJ2-6; cdr3_aa: CASTTRAPGANVLTF; cdr3_nt: TGTGCCAGCACCACCAGGGCTCCTGGGGCCAACGTCCTGACTTTC
cdr3_length: 14; d_call: -; v_call: TRBV28; clone_size: -; j_call: TRBJ1-5; cdr3_aa: CASSLAGSSQPQHF; cdr3_nt: TGTGCCAGCAGTTTGGCAGGGTCGAGCCAGCCCCAGCATTTT
cdr3_length: 17; d_call: -; v_call: TRBV18; clone_size: few; j_call: TRBJ2-4; cdr3_aa: CASSPAPGGRGENIQYF; cdr3_nt: TGTGCCAGCTCACCCGCTCCCGGGGGCAGGGGTGAAAACATTCAGTACTTC
cdr3_length: 18; d_call: TRBD2; v_call: TRBV4-3; clone_size: few; j_call: TRBJ2-1; cdr3_aa: CASSQASGGGSSYNEQFF; cdr3_nt: TGCGCCAGCAGCCAAGCCTCTGGCGGGGGGAGCTCCTACAATGAGCAGTTCTTC
cdr3_length: 13; d_call: -; v_call: TRBV2; clone_size: -; j_call: TRBJ2-1; cdr3_aa: CASMGRETHGQFF; cdr3_nt: TGTGCCAGCATGGGAAGGGAGACACACGGGCAGTTCTTC
cdr3_length: 13; d_call: -; v_call: TRBV18; clone_size: many; j_call: TRBJ2-7; cdr3_aa: CASSPPQNYEQYF; cdr3_nt: TGTGCCAGCTCACCACCGCAGAACTACGAGCAGTACTTC
cdr3_length: 16; d_call: -; v_call: TRBV5-4; clone_size: -; j_call: TRBJ1-2; cdr3_aa: CASSLGSTGFGYGYTF; cdr3_nt: TGTGCCAGCAGCTTGGGCAGCACAGGGTTTGGGTATGGCTACACCTTC
cdr3_length: 11; d_call: -; v_call: TRBV29-1; clone_size: -; j_call: TRBJ1-4; cdr3_aa: CSAGNGEKLFF; cdr3_nt: TGCAGCGCGGGCAACGGTGAAAAACTGTTTTTT
cdr3_length: 13; d_call: TRBD2; v_call: TRBV30; clone_size: -; j_call: TRBJ2-7; cdr3_aa: CAWSRGLAYEQYF; cdr3_nt: TGTGCCTGGAGTAGGGGACTAGCGTACGAGCAGTACTTC
cdr3_length: 17; d_call: -; v_call: TRBV11-3; clone_size: many; j_call: TRBJ2-7; cdr3_aa: CASSLGSFATVAYEQYF; cdr3_nt: TGTGCCAGCAGCTTAGGGAGTTTCGCGACTGTAGCCTACGAGCAGTACTTC
cdr3_length: 14; d_call: TRBD1; v_call: TRBV12-3/TRBV12-4; clone_size: few; j_call: TRBJ2-7; cdr3_aa: CASSYRDSVYEQYF; cdr3_nt: TGTGCCAGCAGTTACCGGGACAGTGTCTACGAGCAGTACTTC
cdr3_length: 13; d_call: -; v_call: TRBV19; clone_size: -; j_call: TRBJ1-5; cdr3_aa: CASSISRTQPQHF; cdr3_nt: TGTGCCAGTAGTATCAGCAGGACTCAGCCCCAGCATTTT
cdr3_length: 16; d_call: -; v_call: TRBV4-1; clone_size: few; j_call: TRBJ2-7; cdr3_aa: CASSAMSLPQGYEQYF; cdr3_nt: TGCGCCAGCAGTGCTATGTCACTCCCACAAGGCTACGAGCAGTACTTC
cdr3_length: 15; d_call: TRBD2; v_call: TRBV20-1; clone_size: many; j_call: TRBJ2-5; cdr3_aa: CSASWASGSKETQYF; cdr3_nt: TGCAGTGCTAGTTGGGCTAGCGGGAGCAAAGAGACCCAGTACTTC
cdr3_length: 16; d_call: TRBD1; v_call: TRBV7-9; clone_size: many; j_call: TRBJ2-3; cdr3_aa: CASSPSGTGDTDTQYF; cdr3_nt: TGCGCCAGCAGCCCGTCCGGGACAGGGGACACAGATACGCAGTATTTT
cdr3_length: 16; d_call: TRBD2; v_call: TRBV28; clone_size: many; j_call: TRBJ2-1; cdr3_aa: CASSPGGLAGGNEQFF; cdr3_nt: TGTGCCAGCAGTCCGGGCGGACTAGCGGGAGGGAATGAGCAGTTCTTC